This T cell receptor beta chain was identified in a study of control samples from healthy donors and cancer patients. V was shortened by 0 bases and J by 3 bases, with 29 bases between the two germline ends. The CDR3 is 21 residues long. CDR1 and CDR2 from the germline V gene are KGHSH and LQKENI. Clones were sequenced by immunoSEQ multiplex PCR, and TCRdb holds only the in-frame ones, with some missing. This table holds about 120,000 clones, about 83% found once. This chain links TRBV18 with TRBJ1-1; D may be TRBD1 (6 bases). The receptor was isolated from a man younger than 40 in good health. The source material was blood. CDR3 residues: CASSPPNGRGESQQEDTEAFF. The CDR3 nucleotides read TGTGCCAGCTCACCACCGAATGGCAGGGGCGAAAGCCAGCAGGAGGACACTGAAGCTTTCTTT.